The rows below give T cell receptor beta chains drawn from one sample of a study of naive and memory T cell subsets. TCRdb ran MiXCR on the UMI-ligation and nested PCR reads and lists one entry per CDR3 protein. The data show about 90,000 distinct CDR3 sequences, over 7% seen once. Material for sequencing was central memory CD4+ T cells from blood. Receptors were obtained from a human donor in good health. Both conserved end residues are trimmed from each CDR3. D genes are given only for firm matches.

TRBV14 . ASSQGRHTQY
TRBV20-1 TRBD2 SAREGLAAKNIQY
TRBV5-1 . ASSLGSTGELF
TRBV10-2 . ASSGTSDQPQH
TRBV29-1 . SVEGQTAYEQY
TRBV30 TRBD1 AIGAGTGRF
TRBV7-9 . ASSLADGYT
TRBV7-7 . ASSPGELYEQY
TRBV20-1 TRBD1 SARGHFVTGKKGDTEAF
TRBV20-1 TRBD2 SARLASSTDTQY
TRBV12-3/TRBV12-4 . ASSFGGRNYGYT
TRBV7-2 . ASSLGRGNTEAF
TRBV2 TRBD1 ASNRQGWGYT
TRBV27 TRBD1 ASSFSPRRQGPKEQY
TRBV7-9 . ASSIQGPDTQY
TRBV7-2 TRBD2 ASSLEGLAGANPGAKNIQY
TRBV6-2/TRBV6-3 . ASTPYGGGKENTEAF
TRBV9 . ASSVVDRPPAY
TRBV7-6 . ASRQTPSTDTQY
TRBV5-1 . ASSLGRGSNEQF
TRBV11-1 . ASSFRVADTQY
TRBV7-2 . ASSLGTNTQY
TRBV20-1 . SASPRKKGTDTQY
TRBV5-1 . ASSLGHRDLGDGYT
TRBV20-1 . SATVGTAGGYT
TRBV12-3/TRBV12-4 . ASSLADAARGYT
TRBV11-3 . ASSLGVAAREQF
TRBV29-1 TRBD1 SPLLQGYNEQF
TRBV11-3 . ASSSPPGNIQY
TRBV15 TRBD2 ATSRDVGEGETQY
TRBV7-2 . ASSLVKPGNTIY